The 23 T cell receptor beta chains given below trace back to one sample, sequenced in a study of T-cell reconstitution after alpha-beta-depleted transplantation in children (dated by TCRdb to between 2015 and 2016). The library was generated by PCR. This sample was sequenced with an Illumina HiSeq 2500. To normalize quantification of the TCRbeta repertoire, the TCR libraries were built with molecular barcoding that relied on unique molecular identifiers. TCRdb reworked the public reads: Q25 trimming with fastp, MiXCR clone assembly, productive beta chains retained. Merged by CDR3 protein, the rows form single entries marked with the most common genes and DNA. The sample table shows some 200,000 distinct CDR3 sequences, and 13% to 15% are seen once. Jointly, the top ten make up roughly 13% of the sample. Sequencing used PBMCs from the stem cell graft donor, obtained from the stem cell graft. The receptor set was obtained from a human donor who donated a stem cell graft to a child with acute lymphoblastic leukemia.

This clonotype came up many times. CDR3 in DNA: TGTGCCAGCAGTGTACACAGCAACACTGAAGCTTTCTTT. As protein: CASSVHSNTEAFF. The chain uses TRBV12-3 or TRBV12-4 and TRBJ1-1; D is uncertain. The CDR3 has 13 residues. V lost 5 bases and J 2 bases, leaving 9 bases between the germline ends.

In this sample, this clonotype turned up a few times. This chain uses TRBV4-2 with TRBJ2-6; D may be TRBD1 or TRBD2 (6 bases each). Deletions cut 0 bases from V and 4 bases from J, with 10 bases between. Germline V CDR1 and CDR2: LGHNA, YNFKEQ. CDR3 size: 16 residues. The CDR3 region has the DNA TGTGCCAGCAGCCAAGAGGGGGCGGGGGGGGCCAACGTCCTGACTTTC. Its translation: CASSQEGAGGANVLTF.

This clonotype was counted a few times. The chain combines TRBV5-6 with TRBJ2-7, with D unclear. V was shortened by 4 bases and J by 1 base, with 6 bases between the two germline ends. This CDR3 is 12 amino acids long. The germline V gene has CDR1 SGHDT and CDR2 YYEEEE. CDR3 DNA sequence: TGTGCCAGCAGCGCCGGTTCCTACGAGCAGTACTTC. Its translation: CASSAGSYEQYF.

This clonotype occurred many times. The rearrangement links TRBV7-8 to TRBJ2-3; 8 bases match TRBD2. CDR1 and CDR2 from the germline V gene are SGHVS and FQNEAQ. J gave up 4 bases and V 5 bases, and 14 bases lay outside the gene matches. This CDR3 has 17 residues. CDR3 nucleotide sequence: TGTGCCAGCAGCCCACATCTCCAGCGGGAGAGGGCAGATACGCAGTATTTT. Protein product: CASSPHLQRERADTQYF.

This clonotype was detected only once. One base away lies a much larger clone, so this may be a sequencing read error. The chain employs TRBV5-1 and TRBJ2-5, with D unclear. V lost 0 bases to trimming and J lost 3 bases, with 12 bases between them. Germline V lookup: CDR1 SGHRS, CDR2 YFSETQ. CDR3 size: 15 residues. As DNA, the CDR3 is TGCGCCAGCAGCTTGGAAGGGCAGTGGGAAGAGACCCAGTACTTC. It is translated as CASSLEGQWEETQYF.

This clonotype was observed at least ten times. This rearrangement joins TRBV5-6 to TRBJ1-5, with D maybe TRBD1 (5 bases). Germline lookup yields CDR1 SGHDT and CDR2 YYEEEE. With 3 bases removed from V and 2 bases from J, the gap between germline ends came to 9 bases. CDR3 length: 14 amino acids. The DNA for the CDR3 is TGTGCCAGCAGCTGGGGCCGGGGCAATCAGCCCCAGCATTTT. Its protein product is CASSWGRGNQPQHF. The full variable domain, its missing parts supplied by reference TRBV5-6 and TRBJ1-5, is DAGVTQSPTHLIKTRGQQVTLRCSPKSGHDTVSWYQQALGQGPQFIFQYYEEEERQRGNFPDRFSGHQFPNYSSELNVNALLLGDSALYLCASSWGRGNQPQHFGDGTRLSIL.

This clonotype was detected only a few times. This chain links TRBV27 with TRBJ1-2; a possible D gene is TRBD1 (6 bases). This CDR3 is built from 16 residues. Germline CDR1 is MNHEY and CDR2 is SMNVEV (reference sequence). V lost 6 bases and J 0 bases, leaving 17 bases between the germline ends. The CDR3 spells CASRPQGRATNYGYTF. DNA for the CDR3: TGTGCCAGCAGACCCCAGGGGAGGGCAACTAACTATGGCTACACCTTC.

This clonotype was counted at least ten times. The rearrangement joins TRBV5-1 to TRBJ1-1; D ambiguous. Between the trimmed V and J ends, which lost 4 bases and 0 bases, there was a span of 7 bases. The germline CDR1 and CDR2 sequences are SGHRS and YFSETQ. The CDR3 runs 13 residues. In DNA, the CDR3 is TGCGCCAGCAGCGAGCTTATGAACACTGAAGCTTTCTTT. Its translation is CASSELMNTEAFF.

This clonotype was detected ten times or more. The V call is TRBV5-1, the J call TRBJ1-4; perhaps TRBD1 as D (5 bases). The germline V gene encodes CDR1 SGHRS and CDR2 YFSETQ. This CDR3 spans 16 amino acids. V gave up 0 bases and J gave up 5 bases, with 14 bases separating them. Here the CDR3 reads CASSLEGLAGNEKLFF. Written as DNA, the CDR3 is TGCGCCAGCAGCTTGGAGGGGTTGGCAGGGAATGAAAAACTGTTTTTT.

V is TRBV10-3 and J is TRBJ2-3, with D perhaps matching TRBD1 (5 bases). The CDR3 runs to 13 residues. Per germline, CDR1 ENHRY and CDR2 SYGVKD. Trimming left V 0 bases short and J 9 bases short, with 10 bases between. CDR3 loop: CAISESNGQTQYF. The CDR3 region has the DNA TGTGCCATCAGTGAGTCGAATGGACAAACGCAGTATTTT.

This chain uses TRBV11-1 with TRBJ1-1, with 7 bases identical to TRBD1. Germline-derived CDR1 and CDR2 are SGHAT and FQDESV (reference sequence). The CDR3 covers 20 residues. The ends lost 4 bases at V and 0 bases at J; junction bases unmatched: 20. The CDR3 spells CASSSRATRVQGRVNTEAFF. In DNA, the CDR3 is TGTGCCAGCAGCTCAAGAGCCACGAGAGTACAGGGGCGGGTGAACACTGAAGCTTTCTTT.

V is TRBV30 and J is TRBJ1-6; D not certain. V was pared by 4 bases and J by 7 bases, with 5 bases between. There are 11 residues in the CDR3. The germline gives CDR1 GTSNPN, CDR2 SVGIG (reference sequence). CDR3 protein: CAWMMNSPLHF. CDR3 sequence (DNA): TGTGCCTGGATGATGAATTCACCCCTCCACTTT.

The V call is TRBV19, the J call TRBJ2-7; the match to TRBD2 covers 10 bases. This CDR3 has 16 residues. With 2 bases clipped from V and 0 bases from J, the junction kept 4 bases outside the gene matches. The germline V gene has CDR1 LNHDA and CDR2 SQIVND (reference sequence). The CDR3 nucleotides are TGTGCCAGTAGTATACGCCTAGCGGGGGCCTCCTACGAGCAGTACTTC. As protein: CASSIRLAGASYEQYF.

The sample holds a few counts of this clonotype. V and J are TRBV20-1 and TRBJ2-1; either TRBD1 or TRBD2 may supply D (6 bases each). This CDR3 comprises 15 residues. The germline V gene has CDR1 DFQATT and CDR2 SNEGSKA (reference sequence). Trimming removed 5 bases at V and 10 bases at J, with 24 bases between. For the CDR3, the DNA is TGCAGTGCTCAAGCAGGGGAGCCCGGCGGGAAAGAGCAGTTCTTC. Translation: CSAQAGEPGGKEQFF.

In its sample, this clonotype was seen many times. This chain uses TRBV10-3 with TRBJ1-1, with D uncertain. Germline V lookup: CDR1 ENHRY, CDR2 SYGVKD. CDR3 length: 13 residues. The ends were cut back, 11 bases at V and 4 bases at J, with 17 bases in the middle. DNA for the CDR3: TGTGCCTCCTCGCTGATGGGTCCCACTGAAGCTTTCTTT. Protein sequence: CASSLMGPTEAFF.

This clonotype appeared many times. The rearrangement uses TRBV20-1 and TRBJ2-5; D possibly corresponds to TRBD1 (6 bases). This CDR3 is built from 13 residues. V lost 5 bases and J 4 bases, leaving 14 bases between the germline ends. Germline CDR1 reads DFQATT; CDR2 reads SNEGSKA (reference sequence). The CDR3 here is CSAAQGLGETQYF. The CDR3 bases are TGCAGTGCTGCACAGGGATTAGGAGAGACCCAGTACTTC.

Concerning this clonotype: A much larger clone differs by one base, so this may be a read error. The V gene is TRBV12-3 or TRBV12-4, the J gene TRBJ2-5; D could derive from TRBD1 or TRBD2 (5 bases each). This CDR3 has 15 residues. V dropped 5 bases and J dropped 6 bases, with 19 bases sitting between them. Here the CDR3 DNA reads TGTGCCAGCAGTCCCGGGACGGAGGTTTGGCAGACCCAGTACTTC. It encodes CASSPGTEVWQTQYF.

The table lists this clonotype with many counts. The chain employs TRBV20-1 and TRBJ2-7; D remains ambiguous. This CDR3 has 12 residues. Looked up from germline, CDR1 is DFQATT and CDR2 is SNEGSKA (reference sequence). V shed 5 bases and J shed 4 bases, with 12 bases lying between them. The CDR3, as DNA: TGCAGTGCTCAGACGGTGGGATACGAGCAGTACTTC. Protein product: CSAQTVGYEQYF.

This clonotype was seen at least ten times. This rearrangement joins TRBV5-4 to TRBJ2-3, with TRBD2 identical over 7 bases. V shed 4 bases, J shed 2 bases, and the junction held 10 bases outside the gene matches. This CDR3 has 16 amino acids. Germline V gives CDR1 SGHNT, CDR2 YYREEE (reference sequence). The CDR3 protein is CASSRERDQSTDTQYF. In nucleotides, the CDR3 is TGTGCCAGCAGCCGGGAGCGGGATCAATCCACAGATACGCAGTATTTT.

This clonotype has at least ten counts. The CDR3 nucleotides read TGCAGTGCTAGCTCTAGCGGAATACGCACAGATACGCAGTATTTT. Protein product: CSASSSGIRTDTQYF. V is TRBV20-1 and J is TRBJ2-3; TRBD2 aligns across 7 bases. The germline gives CDR1 DFQATT, CDR2 SNEGSKA (reference sequence). The CDR3 loop spans 15 amino acids. V gave up 3 bases and J gave up 1 base; unmatched junction bases: 7.

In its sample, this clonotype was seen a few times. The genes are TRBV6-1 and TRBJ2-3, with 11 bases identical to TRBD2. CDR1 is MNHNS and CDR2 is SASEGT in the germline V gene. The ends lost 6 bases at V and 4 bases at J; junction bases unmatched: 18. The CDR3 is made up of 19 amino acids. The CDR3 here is CASSRTKGGLADPPDTQYF. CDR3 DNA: TGTGCCAGCAGCCGGACAAAGGGGGGACTAGCGGATCCCCCAGATACGCAGTATTTT.

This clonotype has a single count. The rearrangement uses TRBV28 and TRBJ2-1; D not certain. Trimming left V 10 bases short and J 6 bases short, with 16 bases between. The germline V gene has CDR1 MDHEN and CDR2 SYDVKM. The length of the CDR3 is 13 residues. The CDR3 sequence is CAISLGSPNEQFF. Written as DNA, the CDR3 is TGTGCCATCAGCCTCGGCAGTCCCAATGAGCAGTTCTTC.

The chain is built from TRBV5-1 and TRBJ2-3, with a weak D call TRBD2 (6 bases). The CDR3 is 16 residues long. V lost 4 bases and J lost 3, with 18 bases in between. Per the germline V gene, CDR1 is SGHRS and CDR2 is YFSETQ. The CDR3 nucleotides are TGCGCCAGCAGCAATCAACGGGACTCCACAACAGATACGCAGTATTTT. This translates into CASSNQRDSTTDTQYF.